This T cell receptor (beta chain) was retrieved from a study of blood T cell repertoires in COVID-19. Study overall: Donors in the United States, Italy and Spain gave samples during acute or convalescent COVID-19. Sample material is recorded as cDNA or gDNA derived from T cells, B-cell-depleted T cells, or PBMCs.

In the source study's methods: For nucleated cells, counts were estimated from reference gene primer amplification. Sequencing used immunoSEQ multiplex PCR; TCRdb keeps in-frame clones, though not all of them. V and J calls and clone size come straight from that table; D and trimming were deduced from the DNA. The top ten hold 1.5% to 2% of the sample, which has more than 200,000 clones, about 87% seen once. The sequence was collected from a man aged 65 to 85 with acute or convalescent COVID-19. Sequenced: peripheral blood.

Here the CDR3 reads CASSARTGEDSNGNQPQHF. In DNA form, the CDR3 reads TGTGCCAGCAGCGCTAGGACTGGGGAGGATTCGAACGGCAATCAGCCCCAGCATTTT. V is TRBV5-6 and J is TRBJ1-5; no clear D gene. Germline assignment: CDR1 SGHDT and CDR2 YYEEEE. Trimming left V 4 bases short and J 2 bases short, with 25 bases between. This CDR3 comprises 19 residues.